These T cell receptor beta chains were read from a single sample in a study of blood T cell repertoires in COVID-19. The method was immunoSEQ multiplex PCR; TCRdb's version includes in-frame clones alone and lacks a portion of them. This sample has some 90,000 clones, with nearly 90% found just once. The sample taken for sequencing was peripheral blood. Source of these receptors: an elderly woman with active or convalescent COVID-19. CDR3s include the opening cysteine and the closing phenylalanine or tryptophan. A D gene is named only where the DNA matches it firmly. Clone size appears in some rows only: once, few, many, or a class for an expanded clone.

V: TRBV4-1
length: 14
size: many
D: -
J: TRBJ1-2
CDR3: CASSQDRMTGGYTF
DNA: TGCGCCAGCAGCCAAGACCGCATGACGGGAGGCTACACCTTC

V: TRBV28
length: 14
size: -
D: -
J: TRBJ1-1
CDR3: CASTADTLNTEAFF
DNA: TGTGCCAGCACTGCAGATACCTTGAACACTGAAGCTTTCTTT

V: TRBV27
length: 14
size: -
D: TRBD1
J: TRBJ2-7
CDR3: CASTTGQGGSEQYF
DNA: TGTGCCAGCACCACGGGACAGGGGGGATCCGAGCAGTACTTC

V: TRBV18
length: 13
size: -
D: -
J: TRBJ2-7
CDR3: CASSEAGSSEQYF
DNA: TGTGCCAGCTCAGAGGCAGGGTCCTCCGAGCAGTACTTC

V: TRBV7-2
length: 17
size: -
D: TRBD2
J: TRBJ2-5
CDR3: CATALGTREMAQETQYF
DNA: TGTGCCACCGCTCTAGGGACTAGGGAAATGGCTCAAGAGACCCAGTACTTC

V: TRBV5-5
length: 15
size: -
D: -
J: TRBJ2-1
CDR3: CASSPGLAPASEQFF
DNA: TGTGCCAGCAGCCCGGGACTGGCGCCCGCTAGTGAGCAGTTCTTC

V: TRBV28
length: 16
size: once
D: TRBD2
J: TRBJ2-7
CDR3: CASSLFGTSGTYEQYF
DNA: TGTGCCAGCAGTTTGTTTGGGACTAGCGGGACCTACGAGCAGTACTTC

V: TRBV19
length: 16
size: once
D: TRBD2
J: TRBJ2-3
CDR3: CASSISAGEGTDTQYF
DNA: TGTGCCAGTAGTATTTCGGCGGGAGAGGGCACAGATACGCAGTATTTT

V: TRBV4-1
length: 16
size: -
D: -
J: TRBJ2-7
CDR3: CASSQGEVTAAYEQYF
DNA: TGCGCCAGCAGCCAAGGGGAGGTCACGGCCGCCTACGAGCAGTACTTC

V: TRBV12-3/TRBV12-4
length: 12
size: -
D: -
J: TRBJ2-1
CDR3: CASTGSYNEQFF
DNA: TGTGCCTCGACGGGCTCCTACAATGAGCAGTTCTTC

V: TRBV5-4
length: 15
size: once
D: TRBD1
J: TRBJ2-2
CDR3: CASSSDRVPAGELFF
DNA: TGTGCCAGCAGCTCGGACAGGGTTCCAGCCGGGGAGCTGTTTTTT

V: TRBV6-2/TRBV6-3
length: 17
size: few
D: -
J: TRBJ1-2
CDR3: CASSQRLGGATNYGYTF
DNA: TGTGCCAGCAGTCAACGGCTCGGGGGGGCAACTAACTATGGCTACACCTTC

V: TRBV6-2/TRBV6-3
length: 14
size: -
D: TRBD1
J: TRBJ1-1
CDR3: CASSLDRANTEAFF
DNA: TGTGCCAGCAGTTTGGACAGGGCAAACACTGAAGCTTTCTTT

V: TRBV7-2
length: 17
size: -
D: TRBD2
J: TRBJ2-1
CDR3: CASSLVASGRGNNEQFF
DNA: TGTGCCAGCAGCTTAGTGGCTAGCGGGAGGGGTAACAATGAGCAGTTCTTC

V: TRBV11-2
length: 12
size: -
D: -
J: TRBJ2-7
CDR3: CASTSGPYEQYF
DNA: TGTGCCAGCACCTCCGGTCCCTACGAGCAGTACTTC

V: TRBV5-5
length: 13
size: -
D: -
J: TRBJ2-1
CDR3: CASSLEMSNEQFF
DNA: TGTGCCAGCAGCTTGGAAATGTCAAATGAGCAGTTCTTC

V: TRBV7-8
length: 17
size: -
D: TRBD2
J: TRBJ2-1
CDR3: CASSSVPLAGPSGVQFF
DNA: TGTGCCAGCAGTTCCGTCCCGCTAGCGGGGCCATCGGGCGTGCAGTTCTTC

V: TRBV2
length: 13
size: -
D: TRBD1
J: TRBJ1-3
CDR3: CASRRDSQGTIYF
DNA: TGTGCCAGCCGGAGGGACAGCCAGGGAACCATATATTTT

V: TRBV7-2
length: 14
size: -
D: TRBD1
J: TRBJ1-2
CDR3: CASSSSTGNYGYTF
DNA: TGTGCCAGCAGCTCATCGACAGGGAACTATGGCTACACCTTC

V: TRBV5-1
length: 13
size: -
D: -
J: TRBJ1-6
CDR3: CASRTESNSPLHF
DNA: TGCGCCAGCAGGACAGAGTCTAATTCACCCCTCCACTTT

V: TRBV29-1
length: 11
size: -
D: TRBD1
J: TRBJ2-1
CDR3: CSVDRVGEQFF
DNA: TGCAGCGTAGACAGGGTGGGTGAGCAGTTCTTC

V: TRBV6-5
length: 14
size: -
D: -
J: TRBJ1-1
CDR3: CASSYSNMNTEAFF
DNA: TGTGCCAGCAGTTACTCCAACATGAACACTGAAGCTTTCTTT

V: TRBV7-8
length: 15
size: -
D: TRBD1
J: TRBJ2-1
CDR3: CASSRRDRGWGEQFF
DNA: TGTGCCAGCAGCCGCCGGGACAGGGGATGGGGTGAGCAGTTCTTC

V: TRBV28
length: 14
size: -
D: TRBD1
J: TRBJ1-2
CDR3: CASRGTGGTYGYTF
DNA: TGTGCCAGCAGGGGTACAGGGGGCACCTATGGCTACACCTTC

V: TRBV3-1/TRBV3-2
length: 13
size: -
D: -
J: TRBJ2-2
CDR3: CASSPLASGELFF
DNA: TGTGCCAGCAGCCCACTAGCCTCCGGGGAGCTGTTTTTT

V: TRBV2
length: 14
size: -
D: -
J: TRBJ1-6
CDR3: CASSVRGNNSPLHF
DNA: TGTGCCAGCAGCGTCAGGGGCAATAATTCACCCCTCCACTTT

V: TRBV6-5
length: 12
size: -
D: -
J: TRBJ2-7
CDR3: CASSFTGNEQYF
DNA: TGTGCCAGCAGTTTTACAGGGAACGAGCAGTACTTC

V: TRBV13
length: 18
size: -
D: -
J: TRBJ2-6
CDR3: CASSLNSIVNSGANVLTF
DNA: TGTGCCAGCAGCCTAAACAGCATAGTAAACTCTGGGGCCAACGTCCTGACTTTC

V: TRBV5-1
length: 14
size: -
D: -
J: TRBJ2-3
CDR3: CASSLVAATDTQYF
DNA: TGCGCCAGCAGCTTGGTAGCCGCCACAGATACGCAGTATTTT

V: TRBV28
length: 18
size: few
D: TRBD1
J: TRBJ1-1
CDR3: CASSFLDRGNGLGTEAFF
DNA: TGTGCCAGCAGTTTCCTAGACAGGGGAAATGGATTGGGGACTGAAGCTTTCTTT

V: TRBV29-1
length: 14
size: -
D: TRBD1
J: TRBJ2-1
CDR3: CSVAGGTGYNEQFF
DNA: TGCAGCGTTGCGGGCGGGACAGGGTACAATGAGCAGTTCTTC

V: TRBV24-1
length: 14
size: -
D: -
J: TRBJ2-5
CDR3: CATFLRDGQETQYF
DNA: TGTGCCACTTTTCTGCGGGACGGCCAAGAGACCCAGTACTTC

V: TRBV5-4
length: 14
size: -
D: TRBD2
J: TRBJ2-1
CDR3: CASSDSGRVDEQFF
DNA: TGTGCCAGCAGCGATAGCGGGAGGGTGGATGAGCAGTTCTTC

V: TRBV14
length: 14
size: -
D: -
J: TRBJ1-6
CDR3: CASSQDLQYSPLHF
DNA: TGTGCCAGCAGCCAAGATTTACAGTATTCACCCCTCCACTTT

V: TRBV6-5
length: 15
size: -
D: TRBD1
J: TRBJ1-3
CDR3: CASSLTGVSGNTIYF
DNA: TGTGCCAGCAGTTTGACAGGGGTGTCTGGAAACACCATATATTTT

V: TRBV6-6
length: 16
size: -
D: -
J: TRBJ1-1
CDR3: CASTKPGGDLNTEAFF
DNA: TGTGCCAGCACCAAGCCGGGGGGGGACCTAAACACTGAAGCTTTCTTT

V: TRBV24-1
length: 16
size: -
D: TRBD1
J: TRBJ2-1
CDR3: CATSDNRGLYGNEQFF
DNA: TGTGCCACCAGTGACAACAGGGGTCTCTATGGCAATGAGCAGTTCTTC

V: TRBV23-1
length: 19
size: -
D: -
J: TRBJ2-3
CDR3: CASSQNPFMAAFGTDTQYF
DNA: TGCGCCAGCAGTCAAAACCCCTTCATGGCGGCCTTTGGGACAGATACGCAGTATTTT

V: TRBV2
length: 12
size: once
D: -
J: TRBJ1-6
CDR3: CASVGDYSPLHF
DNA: TGTGCCAGCGTGGGAGACTATTCACCCCTCCACTTT

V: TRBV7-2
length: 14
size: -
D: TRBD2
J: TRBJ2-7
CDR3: CASSSTGTSHEQYF
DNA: TGTGCCAGCAGCTCTACCGGGACTAGTCACGAGCAGTACTTC

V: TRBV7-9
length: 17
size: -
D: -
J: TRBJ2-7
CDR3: CASSLVLSGRASNEQYF
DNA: TGTGCCAGCAGCTTAGTGCTCTCGGGCAGGGCCAGTAACGAGCAGTACTTC

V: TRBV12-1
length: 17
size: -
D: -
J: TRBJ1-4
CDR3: CASPSRDRRSTNEKLFF
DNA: TGTGCCAGCCCCAGTCGGGACAGGCGGTCAACTAATGAAAAACTGTTTTTT

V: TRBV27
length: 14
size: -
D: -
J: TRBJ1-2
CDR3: CASSKSGGTGSYTF
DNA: TGTGCCAGCAGTAAAAGTGGGGGCACGGGGAGCTACACCTTC

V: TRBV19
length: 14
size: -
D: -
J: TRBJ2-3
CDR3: CASRTDPSTDTQYF
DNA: TGTGCCAGCCGGACAGACCCTAGCACAGATACGCAGTATTTT

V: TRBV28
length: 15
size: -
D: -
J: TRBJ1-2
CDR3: CASSPRTGRGYGYTF
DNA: TGTGCCAGCAGCCCGCGGACGGGAAGAGGCTATGGCTACACCTTC

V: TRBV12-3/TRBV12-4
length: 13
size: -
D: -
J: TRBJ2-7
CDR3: CASSTTQRYEQYF
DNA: TGTGCCAGCAGTACCACTCAACGCTACGAGCAGTACTTC

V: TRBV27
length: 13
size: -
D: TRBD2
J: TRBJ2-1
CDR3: CASRRTSGVEQFF
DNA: TGTGCCAGCAGACGGACTAGCGGAGTAGAGCAGTTCTTC

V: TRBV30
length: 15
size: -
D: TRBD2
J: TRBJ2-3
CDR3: CAWSIGLADTDTQYF
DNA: TGTGCCTGGAGTATCGGACTAGCGGACACAGATACGCAGTATTTT

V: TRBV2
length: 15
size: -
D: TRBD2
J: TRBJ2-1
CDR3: CASNLGLAAYNEQFF
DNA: TGTGCCAGCAACTTGGGACTAGCGGCTTACAATGAGCAGTTCTTC

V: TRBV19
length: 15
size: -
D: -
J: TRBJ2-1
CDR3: CASSIGGRVYNEQFF
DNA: TGTGCCAGTAGTATAGGCGGTAGAGTCTACAATGAGCAGTTCTTC

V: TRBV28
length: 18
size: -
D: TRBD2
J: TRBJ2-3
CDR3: CASSSPFSLAGTTDTQYF
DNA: TGTGCCAGCAGTTCCCCGTTTTCTCTAGCGGGTACCACAGATACGCAGTATTTT

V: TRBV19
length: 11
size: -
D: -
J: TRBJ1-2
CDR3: CASSPNYGYTF
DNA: TGTGCCAGTAGCCCGAACTATGGCTACACCTTC

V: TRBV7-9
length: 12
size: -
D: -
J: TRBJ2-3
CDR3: CASSLVAYTQYF
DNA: TGTGCCAGCAGCTTAGTGGCTTATACGCAGTATTTT

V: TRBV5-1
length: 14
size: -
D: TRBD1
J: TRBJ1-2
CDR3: CASSLGQGGYGYTF
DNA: TGCGCCAGCAGCTTGGGACAGGGCGGCTATGGCTACACCTTC

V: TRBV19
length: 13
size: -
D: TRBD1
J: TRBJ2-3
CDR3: CASSLGQADTQYF
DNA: TGTGCCAGTAGTCTCGGACAGGCAGATACGCAGTATTTT

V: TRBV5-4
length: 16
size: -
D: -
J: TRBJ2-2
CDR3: CASTRGGADNTGELFF
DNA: TGTGCCAGCACTCGAGGTGGGGCAGATAACACCGGGGAGCTGTTTTTT

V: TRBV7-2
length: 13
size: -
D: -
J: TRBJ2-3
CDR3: CASSLYRTDTQYF
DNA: TGTGCCAGCAGCTTATATCGCACAGATACGCAGTATTTT

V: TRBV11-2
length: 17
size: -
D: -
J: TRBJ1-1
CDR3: CASSLTFRGRGGTEAFF
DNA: TGTGCCAGCAGCTTAACGTTCCGGGGACGGGGAGGAACTGAAGCTTTCTTT

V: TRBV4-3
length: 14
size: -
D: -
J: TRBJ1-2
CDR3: CASSQVAGNYGYTF
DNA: TGCGCCAGCAGCCAAGTAGCCGGGAACTATGGCTACACCTTC